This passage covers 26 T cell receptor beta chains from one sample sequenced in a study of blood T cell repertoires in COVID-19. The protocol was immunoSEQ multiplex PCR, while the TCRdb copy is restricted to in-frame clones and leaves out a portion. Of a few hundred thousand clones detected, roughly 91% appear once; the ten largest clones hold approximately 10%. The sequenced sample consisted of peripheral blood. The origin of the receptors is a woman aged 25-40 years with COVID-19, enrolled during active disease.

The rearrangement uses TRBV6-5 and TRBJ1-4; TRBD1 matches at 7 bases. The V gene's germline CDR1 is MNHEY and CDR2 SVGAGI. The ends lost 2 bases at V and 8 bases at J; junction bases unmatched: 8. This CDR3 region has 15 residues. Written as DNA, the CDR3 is TGTGCCAGCAGTTACGGCCAGGGGGGTGAGGAAAAACTGTTTTTT. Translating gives CASSYGQGGEEKLFF.

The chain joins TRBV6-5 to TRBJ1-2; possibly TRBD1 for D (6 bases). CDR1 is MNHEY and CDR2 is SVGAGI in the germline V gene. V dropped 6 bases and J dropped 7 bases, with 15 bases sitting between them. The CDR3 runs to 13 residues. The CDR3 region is CASRQGLVVGYTF. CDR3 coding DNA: TGTGCCAGCAGACAGGGCTTGGTTGTTGGCTACACCTTC.

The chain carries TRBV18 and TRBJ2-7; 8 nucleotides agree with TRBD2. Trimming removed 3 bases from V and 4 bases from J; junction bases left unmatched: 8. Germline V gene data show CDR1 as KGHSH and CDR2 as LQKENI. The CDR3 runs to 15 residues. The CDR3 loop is CASSPPEAGAYEQYF. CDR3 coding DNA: TGTGCCAGCTCACCCCCGGAAGCGGGGGCTTACGAGCAGTACTTC.

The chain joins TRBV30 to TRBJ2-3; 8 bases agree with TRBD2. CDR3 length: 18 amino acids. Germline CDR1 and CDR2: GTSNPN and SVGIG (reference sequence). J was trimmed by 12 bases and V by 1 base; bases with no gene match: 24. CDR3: CAWSEPKISPGLGKTQYF. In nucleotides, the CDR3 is TGTGCCTGGAGTGAACCAAAGATATCACCGGGACTAGGCAAAACACAGTATTTT. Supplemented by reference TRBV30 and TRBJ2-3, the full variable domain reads SQTIHQWPATLVQPVGSPLSLECTVEGTSNPNLYWYRQAAGRGLQLLFYSVGIGQISSEVPQNLSASRPQDRQFILSSKKLLLSDSGFYLCAWSEPKISPGLGKTQYFGPGTRLTVL.

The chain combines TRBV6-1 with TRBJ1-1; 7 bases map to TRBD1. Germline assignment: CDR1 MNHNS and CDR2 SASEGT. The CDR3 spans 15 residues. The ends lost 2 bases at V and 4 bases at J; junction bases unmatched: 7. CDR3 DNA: TGTGCCAGCAGTGAACATGGGGCAGGGGGCACTGAAGCTTTCTTT. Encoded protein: CASSEHGAGGTEAFF.

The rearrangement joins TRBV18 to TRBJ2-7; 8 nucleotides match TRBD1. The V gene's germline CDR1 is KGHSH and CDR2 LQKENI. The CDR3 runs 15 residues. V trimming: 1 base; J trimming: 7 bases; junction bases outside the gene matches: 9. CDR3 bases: TGTGCCAGCTCACCACTACAGGGGGAATTTGAAGAGCAGTACTTC. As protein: CASSPLQGEFEEQYF.

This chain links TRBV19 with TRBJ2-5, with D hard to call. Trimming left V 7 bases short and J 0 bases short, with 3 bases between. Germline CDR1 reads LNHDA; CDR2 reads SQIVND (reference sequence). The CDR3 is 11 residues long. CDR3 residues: CASKHQETQYF. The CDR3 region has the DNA TGTGCCAGTAAGCACCAAGAGACCCAGTACTTC.

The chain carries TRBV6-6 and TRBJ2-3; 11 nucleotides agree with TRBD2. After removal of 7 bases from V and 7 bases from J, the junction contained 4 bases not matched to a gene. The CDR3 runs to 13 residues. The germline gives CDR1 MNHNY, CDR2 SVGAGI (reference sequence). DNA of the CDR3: TGTGCCAGCATAGCGGGGGGGTTAAATACGCAGTATTTT. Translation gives CASIAGGLNTQYF.

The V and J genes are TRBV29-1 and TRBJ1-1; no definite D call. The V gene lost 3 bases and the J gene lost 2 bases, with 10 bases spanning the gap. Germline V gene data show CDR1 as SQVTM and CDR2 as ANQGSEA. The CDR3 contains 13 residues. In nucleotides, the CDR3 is TGCAGCGTTGAGCCTGACACTAACACTGAAGCTTTCTTT. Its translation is CSVEPDTNTEAFF.

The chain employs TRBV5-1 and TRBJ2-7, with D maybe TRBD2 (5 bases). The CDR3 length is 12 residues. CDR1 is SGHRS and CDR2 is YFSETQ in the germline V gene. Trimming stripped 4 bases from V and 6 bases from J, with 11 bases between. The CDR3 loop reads CASSPEGTEQYF. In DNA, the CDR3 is TGCGCCAGCAGCCCCGAGGGTACCGAGCAGTACTTC.

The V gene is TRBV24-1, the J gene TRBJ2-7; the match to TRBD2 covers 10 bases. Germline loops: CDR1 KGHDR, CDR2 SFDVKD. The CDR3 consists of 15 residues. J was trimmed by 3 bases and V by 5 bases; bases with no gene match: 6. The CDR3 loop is CATSASAGGLYEQYF. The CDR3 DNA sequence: TGTGCCACCAGTGCTTCAGCGGGGGGGCTCTACGAGCAGTACTTC.

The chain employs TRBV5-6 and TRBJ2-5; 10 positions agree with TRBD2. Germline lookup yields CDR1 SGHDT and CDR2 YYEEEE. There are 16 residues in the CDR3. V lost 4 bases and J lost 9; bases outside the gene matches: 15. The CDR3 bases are TGTGCCAGCAGCCCGTGGTTAGCGGGGGGCCCCGGAGCCCAGTACTTC. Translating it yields CASSPWLAGGPGAQYF.

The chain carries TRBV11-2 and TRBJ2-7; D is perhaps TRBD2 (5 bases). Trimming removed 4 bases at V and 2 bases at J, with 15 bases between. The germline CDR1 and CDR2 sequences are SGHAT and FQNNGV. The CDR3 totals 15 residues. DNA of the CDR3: TGTGCCAGCAGCTCAGAACCGGGGTCCGCCTACGAGCAGTACTTC. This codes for CASSSEPGSAYEQYF.

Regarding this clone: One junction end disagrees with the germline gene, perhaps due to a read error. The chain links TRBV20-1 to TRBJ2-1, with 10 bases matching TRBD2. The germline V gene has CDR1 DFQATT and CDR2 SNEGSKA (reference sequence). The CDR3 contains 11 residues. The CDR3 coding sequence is TGCAGTGCTGCTAGCGGGGGTTTTCGGGTCTTC. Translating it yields CSAASGGFRVF.

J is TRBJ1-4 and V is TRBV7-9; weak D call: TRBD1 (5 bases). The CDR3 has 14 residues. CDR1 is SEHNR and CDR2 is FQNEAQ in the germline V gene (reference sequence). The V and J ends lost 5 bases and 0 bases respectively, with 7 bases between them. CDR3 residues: CASSKGSTNEKLFF. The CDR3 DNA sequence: TGTGCCAGCAGCAAGGGGTCAACTAATGAAAAACTGTTTTTT.

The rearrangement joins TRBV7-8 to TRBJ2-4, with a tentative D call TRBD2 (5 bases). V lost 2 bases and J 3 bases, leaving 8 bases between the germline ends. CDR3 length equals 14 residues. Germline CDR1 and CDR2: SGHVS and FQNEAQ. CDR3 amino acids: CASSLYGVKNIQYF. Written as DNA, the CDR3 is TGTGCCAGCAGCTTATACGGGGTCAAAAACATTCAGTACTTC.

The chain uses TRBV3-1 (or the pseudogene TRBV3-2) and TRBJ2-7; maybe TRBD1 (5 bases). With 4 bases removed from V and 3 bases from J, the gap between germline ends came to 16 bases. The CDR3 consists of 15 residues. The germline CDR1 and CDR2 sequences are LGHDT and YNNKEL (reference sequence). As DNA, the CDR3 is TGTGCCAGCAGCCCTGCTTGGGGCGGCCACTACGAGCAGTACTTC. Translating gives CASSPAWGGHYEQYF.

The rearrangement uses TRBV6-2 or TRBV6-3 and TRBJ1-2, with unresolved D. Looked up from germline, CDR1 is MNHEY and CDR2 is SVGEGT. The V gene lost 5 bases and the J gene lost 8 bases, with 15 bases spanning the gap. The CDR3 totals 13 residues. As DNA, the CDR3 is TGTGCCAGCAGTCTTTTAGCAGTTAAGGGCTACACCTTC. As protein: CASSLLAVKGYTF.

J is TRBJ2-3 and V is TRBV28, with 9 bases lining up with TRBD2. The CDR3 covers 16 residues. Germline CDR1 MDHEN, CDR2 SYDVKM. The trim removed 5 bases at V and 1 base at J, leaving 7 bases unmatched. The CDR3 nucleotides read TGTGCCAGCAGTCCATGGCCTAGCGGGGGCACAGATACGCAGTATTTT. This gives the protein CASSPWPSGGTDTQYF.

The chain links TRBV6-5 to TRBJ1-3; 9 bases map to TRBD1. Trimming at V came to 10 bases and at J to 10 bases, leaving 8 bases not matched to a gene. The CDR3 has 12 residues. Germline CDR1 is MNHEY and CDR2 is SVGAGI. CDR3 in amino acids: CATLGQGVTIYF. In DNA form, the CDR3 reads TGTGCCACCCTGGGACAGGGAGTAACCATATATTTT.

The CDR3 is CASSREPRGGPTGELFF. The CDR3 nucleotides are TGTGCCAGCAGCCGAGAGCCCCGCGGGGGGCCAACCGGGGAGCTGTTTTTT. The gene calls are TRBV7-8 and TRBJ2-2; TRBD2 matches at 8 bases. V lost 5 bases and J lost 5; bases outside the gene matches: 13. Germline values: CDR1 SGHVS, CDR2 FQNEAQ. The CDR3 is made up of 17 amino acids.

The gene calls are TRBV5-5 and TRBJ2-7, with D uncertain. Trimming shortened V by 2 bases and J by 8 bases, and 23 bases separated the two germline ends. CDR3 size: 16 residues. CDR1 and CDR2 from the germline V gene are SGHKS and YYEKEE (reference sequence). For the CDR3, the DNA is TGTGCCAGCAGCTTCACAGTGACACCTTGGCCTGGGCAGCAGTACTTC. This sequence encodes CASSFTVTPWPGQQYF.

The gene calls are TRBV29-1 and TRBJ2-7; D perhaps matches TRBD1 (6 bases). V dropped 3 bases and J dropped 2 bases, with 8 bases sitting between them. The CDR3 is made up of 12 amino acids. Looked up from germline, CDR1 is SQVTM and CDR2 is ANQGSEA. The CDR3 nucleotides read TGCAGCGTTGACAGGGGTCCCTACGAGCAGTACTTC. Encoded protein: CSVDRGPYEQYF.

This CDR3 is CATSDPGTSDEQFF. As DNA, the CDR3 is TGTGCCACCAGTGATCCTGGGACTAGTGATGAGCAGTTCTTC. The chain joins TRBV24-1 to TRBJ2-1; 8 bases map to TRBD2. This CDR3 has 14 amino acids. J gave up 8 bases and V 3 bases, and 5 bases lay outside the gene matches. From germline, CDR1 is KGHDR and CDR2 SFDVKD.

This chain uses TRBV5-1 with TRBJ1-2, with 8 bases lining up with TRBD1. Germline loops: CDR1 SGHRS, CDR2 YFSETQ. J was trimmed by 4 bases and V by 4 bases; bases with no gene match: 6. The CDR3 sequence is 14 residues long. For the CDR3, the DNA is TGCGCCAGCAGCCCAACAGGGGGTCCCTATGGCTACACCTTC. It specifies CASSPTGGPYGYTF. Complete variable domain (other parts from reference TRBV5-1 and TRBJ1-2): KAGVTQTPRYLIKTRGQQVTLSCSPISGHRSVSWYQQTPGQGLQFLFEYFSETQRNKGNFPGRFSGRQFSNSRSEMNVSTLELGDSALYLCASSPTGGPYGYTFGSGTRLTVV.

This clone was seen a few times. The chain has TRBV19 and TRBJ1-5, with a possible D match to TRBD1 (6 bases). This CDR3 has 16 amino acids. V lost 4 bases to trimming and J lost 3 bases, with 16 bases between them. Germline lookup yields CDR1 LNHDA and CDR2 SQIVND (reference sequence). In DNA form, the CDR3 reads TGTGCCAGTAGTACCGGGACATCCAGACTCAATCAGCCCCAGCATTTT. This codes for CASSTGTSRLNQPQHF.